One and the same sample provided the 23 T cell receptor beta chains below, sequenced in a study of blood T cell repertoires in COVID-19. TCRdb keeps only in-frame clones here, not all; method: immunoSEQ multiplex PCR. The profile shows 150,000 or so clones, 90% to 95% of them singletons. Sequencing used peripheral blood. The receptors here all came from a woman aged 55-69 years with COVID-19, enrolled during active disease.

V and J are TRBV5-1 and TRBJ2-1; TRBD1 matches at 8 bases. The V segment lost 5 bases and the J segment 6 bases; nucleotides outside the gene matches: 10. CDR1 and CDR2 (germline): SGHRS, YFSETQ. There are 15 residues in the CDR3. The CDR3 nucleotides are TGCGCCAGCAGGAAAACCGGGACAGGCGGCAATGAGCAGTTCTTC. It is translated as CASRKTGTGGNEQFF. Using reference TRBV5-1 and TRBJ2-1 for the parts outside the CDR3, the full variable domain is KAGVTQTPRYLIKTRGQQVTLSCSPISGHRSVSWYQQTPGQGLQFLFEYFSETQRNKGNFPGRFSGRQFSNSRSEMNVSTLELGDSALYLCASRKTGTGGNEQFFGPGTRLTVL.

This chain connects TRBV9 to TRBJ2-5; TRBD2 is a possible D gene (7 bases). Trimming removed 5 bases from V and 5 bases from J, with 13 bases in between. The CDR3 contains 13 residues. CDR1 is SGDLS and CDR2 is YYNGEE in the germline V gene. CDR3 coding DNA: TGTGCCAGCAGTAGGGGGGGTTATGAGACCCAGTACTTC. This sequence encodes CASSRGGYETQYF.

V gene TRBV27 combines with J gene TRBJ1-5; no clear D gene. Germline lookup yields CDR1 MNHEY and CDR2 SMNVEV (reference sequence). CDR3 size: 15 residues. V lost 1 base and J 5 bases, leaving 12 bases between the germline ends. In DNA form, the CDR3 reads TGTGCCAGCAGTTTATTATCTGGGAGATATCAGCCCCAGCATTTT. Encoded protein: CASSLLSGRYQPQHF.

The chain uses TRBV4-1 and TRBJ1-6; D perhaps matches TRBD1 (6 bases). V lost 1 base and J lost 2, with 15 bases in between. The CDR3 runs 18 residues. Germline CDR1 MGHRA, CDR2 YSYEKL. The CDR3 loop reads CASSQGGGGGTYNSPLHF. CDR3 sequence (DNA): TGCGCCAGCAGCCAAGGTGGAGGGGGAGGGACCTATAATTCACCCCTCCACTTT.

This clone was seen just once. The CDR3 protein is CASSTLGRAANTEAFF. DNA for the CDR3: TGTGCCAGCAGCACCCTGGGCAGGGCAGCTAACACTGAAGCTTTCTTT. The gene calls are TRBV7-2 and TRBJ1-1, with D possibly TRBD1 on 5 matching bases. Germline CDR1 is SGHTA and CDR2 is FQGNSA. V lost 5 bases, J lost 2 bases, and 18 bases lay in between. The CDR3 sequence is 16 residues long.

The rearrangement joins TRBV9 to TRBJ1-5; 9 bases map to TRBD1. The V segment lost 2 bases and the J segment 6 bases; nucleotides outside the gene matches: 3. Per the germline V gene, CDR1 is SGDLS and CDR2 is YYNGEE. This CDR3 has 14 residues. In nucleotides, the CDR3 is TGTGCCAGCAGCGTCGGACAGGGGAGTCAGCCCCAGCATTTT. Translating gives CASSVGQGSQPQHF.

The V and J genes are TRBV4-1 and TRBJ2-7; 10 bases are a match to TRBD2. Germline CDR1 reads MGHRA; CDR2 reads YSYEKL. This CDR3 has 16 residues. Unmatched junction bases numbered 11, after V lost 2 bases and J lost 7 bases. CDR3 sequence: CASSQLAGAAWGEQYF. In DNA, the CDR3 is TGCGCCAGCAGCCAACTAGCGGGGGCCGCCTGGGGGGAGCAGTACTTC.

V is TRBV11-2 and J is TRBJ2-7; 13 bases are shared with TRBD2. CDR3 length equals 19 residues. Germline V gives CDR1 SGHAT, CDR2 FQNNGV. V shed 4 bases and J 1 base; nucleotides not matched to a gene: 13. The chain's CDR3 is CASSSLPRLAGGQSYEQYF. As DNA, the CDR3 is TGTGCCAGCAGCTCCCTCCCCAGACTAGCGGGGGGTCAATCCTACGAGCAGTACTTC.

The genes are TRBV6-2 or TRBV6-3 and TRBJ1-3, with D possibly TRBD1 on 5 matching bases. The CDR3 contains 15 residues. The germline V gene has CDR1 MNHEY and CDR2 SVGEGT. Between the trimmed V and J ends, which lost 5 bases and 0 bases, there was a span of 11 bases. For the CDR3, the DNA is TGTGCCAGCAGTACCGGGACTTTCTCTGGAAACACCATATATTTT. It codes for CASSTGTFSGNTIYF.

V usage is TRBV5-1 and J usage is TRBJ2-7, with 7 bases fitting TRBD1. The CDR3 totals 16 residues. Per germline, CDR1 SGHRS and CDR2 YFSETQ. V shed 5 bases, J shed 4 bases, and the junction held 15 bases outside the gene matches. The CDR3 DNA reads TGCGCCAGCAGTGGTGGATCGGGACAGCGTGGGTACGAGCAGTACTTC. Its protein is CASSGGSGQRGYEQYF. The full variable domain, its missing parts supplied by reference TRBV5-1 and TRBJ2-7, is KAGVTQTPRYLIKTRGQQVTLSCSPISGHRSVSWYQQTPGQGLQFLFEYFSETQRNKGNFPGRFSGRQFSNSRSEMNVSTLELGDSALYLCASSGGSGQRGYEQYFGPGTRLTVT.

This chain uses TRBV29-1 with TRBJ2-5, with D possibly being TRBD1 (7 bases). V gave up 5 bases and J gave up 3 bases, with 19 bases separating them. CDR1 is SQVTM, CDR2 ANQGSEA, per germline. The CDR3 spans 15 residues. In DNA, the CDR3 is TGCAGCGTTCCTAAGGGAGGAACAGGGGAAGAGACCCAGTACTTC. Protein sequence: CSVPKGGTGEETQYF.

This rearrangement joins TRBV9 to TRBJ1-1; possibly TRBD1 for D (6 bases). CDR3 length: 14 amino acids. The ends were cut back, 4 bases at V and 7 bases at J, with 17 bases in the middle. Germline CDR1 and CDR2: SGDLS and YYNGEE. The CDR3 is CASSPGGAGVEAFF. DNA of the CDR3: TGTGCCAGCAGCCCCGGGGGGGCTGGTGTTGAAGCTTTCTTT.

The V call is TRBV2, the J call TRBJ1-3, with a possible D match to TRBD1 (5 bases). There are 14 residues in the CDR3. Trimming removed 4 bases at V and 5 bases at J, with 12 bases between. Looked up from germline, CDR1 is SNHLY and CDR2 is FYNNEI. The CDR3 loop is CASSGQGVRNTIYF. Here the CDR3 DNA reads TGTGCCAGCAGTGGCCAGGGCGTTAGAAACACCATATATTTT.

The chain joins TRBV7-2 to TRBJ1-1, with TRBD1 as a possible D gene (6 bases). Trimming removed 2 bases at V and 5 bases at J, with 12 bases between. Germline-derived CDR1 and CDR2 are SGHTA and FQGNSA. This CDR3 contains 14 residues. The CDR3 loop reads CASSLYQGWTEAFF. The CDR3 nucleotides are TGTGCCAGCAGCTTATACCAGGGGTGGACTGAAGCTTTCTTT.

The J gene is TRBJ2-1, the V gene TRBV9, with 11 nucleotides matching TRBD2. Germline CDR1 reads SGDLS; CDR2 reads YYNGEE. The CDR3 is 17 residues long. The V gene end was trimmed by 3 bases and the J gene end by 4 bases; junction bases not matched to a gene: 9. Here the CDR3 reads CASSAPTSGGPYNEQFF. CDR3 DNA: TGTGCCAGCAGCGCCCCCACTAGCGGGGGCCCTTACAATGAGCAGTTCTTC.

This chain connects TRBV20-1 to TRBJ1-1; D call uncertain. Germline values: CDR1 DFQATT, CDR2 SNEGSKA (reference sequence). The germline V and J ends were trimmed by 3 bases and 5 bases, with 13 bases remaining between them. This CDR3 is 13 amino acids long. CDR3 residues: CSASFQAGTEAFF. CDR3 bases: TGCAGTGCTAGTTTTCAGGCAGGAACTGAAGCTTTCTTT.

V and J are TRBV15 and TRBJ2-3, with 8 bases fitting TRBD2. Trimming removed 1 base from V and 5 bases from J; junction bases left unmatched: 5. The CDR3 consists of 15 residues. Germline CDR1 is LNHNV and CDR2 is YYDKDF (reference sequence). CDR3 bases: TGTGCCACCAGCAGAGCTTTAAGCGGGGGAGATACGCAGTATTTT. It encodes CATSRALSGGDTQYF.

The chain is built from TRBV7-9 and TRBJ1-1; a possible D gene is TRBD1 (6 bases). This CDR3 comprises 14 residues. Trimming pared 2 bases from V and 6 bases from J, leaving 13 bases between. Per the germline V gene, CDR1 is SEHNR and CDR2 is FQNEAQ (reference sequence). The CDR3 nucleotides read TGTGCCAGCAGCTTACAACAGGGTAGTGCTGAAGCTTTCTTT. Translation gives CASSLQQGSAEAFF.

The J gene is TRBJ2-1, the V gene TRBV7-3, with 8 bases matching TRBD1. With V trimmed by 3 bases and J by 7 bases, 2 bases remained unmatched. Germline CDR1 and CDR2: SGHTA and FQGTGA. This CDR3 region has 13 residues. The CDR3 DNA is TGTGCCAGCAGCTTGGACAGGGAGAATGAGCAGTTCTTC. Amino acids: CASSLDRENEQFF.

The chain uses TRBV29-1 and TRBJ2-5; 7 nucleotides match TRBD2. The germline gives CDR1 SQVTM, CDR2 ANQGSEA. CDR3 size: 14 residues. The ends lost 3 bases at V and 5 bases at J; junction bases unmatched: 9. The CDR3 spells CSVEERGRGETQYF. The CDR3 DNA follows: TGCAGCGTTGAGGAGCGGGGAAGGGGCGAGACCCAGTACTTC.

V usage is TRBV6-6 and J usage is TRBJ1-5; 7 positions match TRBD1. CDR1 and CDR2 (germline): MNHNY, SVGAGI (reference sequence). The CDR3 is 14 amino acids. The junction had 8 bases not matched to a gene; V was cut back by 6 bases and J by 6 bases. CDR3 sequence reads: CASRLQGGGQPQHF. As DNA, the CDR3 is TGTGCCAGCAGACTCCAGGGGGGCGGTCAGCCCCAGCATTTT.

The rearrangement joins TRBV12-3 or TRBV12-4 to TRBJ2-7; D gene unclear. The V end lost 1 base, the J end lost 4 bases, and 5 bases lay between the germline ends. The CDR3 is made up of 12 amino acids. Here the CDR3 reads CASSLGSYEQYF. CDR3 DNA sequence: TGTGCCAGCAGTTTAGGTTCATACGAGCAGTACTTC.

V and J are TRBV19 and TRBJ1-2; 7 nucleotides agree with TRBD1. The CDR3 spans 13 residues. Looked up from germline, CDR1 is LNHDA and CDR2 is SQIVND (reference sequence). Unmatched junction bases numbered 2, after V lost 3 bases and J lost 4 bases. CDR3 nucleotide sequence: TGTGCCAGTAGTATCGGGGACAGCTATGGCTACACCTTC. Translated: CASSIGDSYGYTF.